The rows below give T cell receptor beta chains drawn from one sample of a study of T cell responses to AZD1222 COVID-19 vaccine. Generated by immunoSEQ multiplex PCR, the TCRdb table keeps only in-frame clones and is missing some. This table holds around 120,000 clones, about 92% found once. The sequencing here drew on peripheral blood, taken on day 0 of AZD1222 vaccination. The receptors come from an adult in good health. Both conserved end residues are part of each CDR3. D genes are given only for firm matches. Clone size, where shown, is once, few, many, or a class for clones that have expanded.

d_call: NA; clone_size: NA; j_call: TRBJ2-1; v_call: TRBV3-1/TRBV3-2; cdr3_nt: TGTGCCAGCAGCCAAGCCGAATCTTACAATGAGCAGTTCTTC; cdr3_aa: CASSQAESYNEQFF
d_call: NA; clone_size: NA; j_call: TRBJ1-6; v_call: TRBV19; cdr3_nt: TGTGCCAGTAAGGAATCGTGGGGTTCACCCCTCCACTTT; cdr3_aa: CASKESWGSPLHF
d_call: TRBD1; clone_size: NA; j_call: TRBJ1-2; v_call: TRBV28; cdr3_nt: TGTGCCAGCAGATGGACAGGGAACTATGGCTACACCTTC; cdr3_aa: CASRWTGNYGYTF
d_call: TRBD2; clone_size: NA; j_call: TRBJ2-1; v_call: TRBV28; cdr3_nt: TGTGCCAGCAGTCCGCGACTAGCGCTCAATGAGCAGTTCTTC; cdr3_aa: CASSPRLALNEQFF
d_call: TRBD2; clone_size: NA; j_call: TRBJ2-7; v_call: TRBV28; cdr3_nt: TGTGCCAGCAGTTCCCCAGCCCTAGCGGGAGTCTCCGAGCAGTACTTC; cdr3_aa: CASSSPALAGVSEQYF
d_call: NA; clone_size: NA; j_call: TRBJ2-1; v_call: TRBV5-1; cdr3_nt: TGCGCCAGCAGCTTAAGAGATGAGCAGTTCTTC; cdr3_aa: CASSLRDEQFF
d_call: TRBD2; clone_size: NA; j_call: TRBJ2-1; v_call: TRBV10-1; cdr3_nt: TGCGCCAGCAGTAAGACTAGCGGGGGTAACTACAATGAGCAGTTCTTC; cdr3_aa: CASSKTSGGNYNEQFF
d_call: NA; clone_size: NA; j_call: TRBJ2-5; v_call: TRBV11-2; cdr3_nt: TGTGCCAGCAGCTTTCGGACCGGGGAGACCCAGTACTTC; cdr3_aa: CASSFRTGETQYF
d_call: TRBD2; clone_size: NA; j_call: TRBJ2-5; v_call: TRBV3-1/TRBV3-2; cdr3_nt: TGTGCCAGCAGCCAAGAGGCTAGCGGGATGAACCAGTACTTC; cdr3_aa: CASSQEASGMNQYF
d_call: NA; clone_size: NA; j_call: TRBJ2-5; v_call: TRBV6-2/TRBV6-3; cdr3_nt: TGTGCCAGCAGTCGGCCTCCCCAAGAGACCCAGTACTTC; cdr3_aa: CASSRPPQETQYF
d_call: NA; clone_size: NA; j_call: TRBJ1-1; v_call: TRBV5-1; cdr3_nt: TGCGCCAGCAGCTTGGTTACGAACACTGAAGCTTTCTTT; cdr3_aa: CASSLVTNTEAFF
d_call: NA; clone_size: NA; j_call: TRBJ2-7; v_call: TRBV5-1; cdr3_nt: TGCGCCAGCAGCTCCCCATTCTACGAGCAGTACTTC; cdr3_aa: CASSSPFYEQYF
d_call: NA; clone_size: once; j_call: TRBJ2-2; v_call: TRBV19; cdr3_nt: TGTGCCAGTAGCACCTCGGAGGAGATCACCGGGGAGCTGTTTTTT; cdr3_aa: CASSTSEEITGELFF
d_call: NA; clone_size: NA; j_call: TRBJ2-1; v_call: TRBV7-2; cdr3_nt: TGTGCCAGCAGCTTAAAACAGGGTTACAATGAGCAGTTCTTC; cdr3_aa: CASSLKQGYNEQFF